The rows below give T cell receptor beta chains drawn from one sample of a study of T cell responses to AZD1222 COVID-19 vaccine. Clones were sequenced by immunoSEQ multiplex PCR, and TCRdb holds only the in-frame ones, with some missing. The sample shows fewer than 150,000 clones, 88% of them seen only once. Sequenced material: peripheral blood, taken 28 days after the second AZD1222 dose. These receptors were collected from an adult who received the AZD1222 COVID-19 vaccine. CDR3s include the opening cysteine and the closing phenylalanine or tryptophan. Each record gives: D gene, J gene, V gene, CDR3 length, clone size, CDR3 DNA, CDR3 protein. D genes are given only for firm matches. Clone size, where shown, is once, few, many, or a class for clones that have expanded.

d_gene: .
j_gene: TRBJ1-6
v_gene: TRBV7-9
len: 18
abundance: .
CDR3nt: TGTGCCAGCACTCAAGGGGCAGGGAAAAGCTCCTATAATTCACCCCTCCACTTT
CDR3aa: CASTQGAGKSSYNSPLHF

d_gene: .
j_gene: TRBJ2-2
v_gene: TRBV11-2
len: 12
abundance: .
CDR3nt: TGTGCCAGCAGCTTGAATGCCGGGGAGCTGTTTTTT
CDR3aa: CASSLNAGELFF

d_gene: .
j_gene: TRBJ1-3
v_gene: TRBV6-1
len: 16
abundance: .
CDR3nt: TGTGCCAGCAGTGAGCTCGGGGTAGGGGTTGGAAACACCATATATTTT
CDR3aa: CASSELGVGVGNTIYF

d_gene: TRBD1
j_gene: TRBJ1-5
v_gene: TRBV19
len: 15
abundance: .
CDR3nt: TGTGCCAGTAGGATCTCCGGGACAGGCGATCAGCCCCAGCATTTT
CDR3aa: CASRISGTGDQPQHF

d_gene: .
j_gene: TRBJ1-2
v_gene: TRBV2
len: 14
abundance: .
CDR3nt: TGTGCCAGCAGTGGTTGGGGAGATGGTTATGGCTACACCTTC
CDR3aa: CASSGWGDGYGYTF

d_gene: .
j_gene: TRBJ1-6
v_gene: TRBV5-1
len: 13
abundance: few
CDR3nt: TGCGCCAGCACCCTGGAGAGCGGTTCACCCCTCCACTTT
CDR3aa: CASTLESGSPLHF

d_gene: .
j_gene: TRBJ1-4
v_gene: TRBV30
len: 13
abundance: .
CDR3nt: TGTGCCTGGAGTAGGGGCAGGGAGGAAAAACTGTTTTTT
CDR3aa: CAWSRGREEKLFF

d_gene: TRBD1
j_gene: TRBJ1-5
v_gene: TRBV2
len: 16
abundance: .
CDR3nt: TGTGCCAGCAGTAGATTCGGACAGGGGTTGTCACAGCCCCAGCATTTT
CDR3aa: CASSRFGQGLSQPQHF

d_gene: .
j_gene: TRBJ2-2
v_gene: TRBV3-1/TRBV3-2
len: 13
abundance: few
CDR3nt: TGTGCCAGCAGCCCCGATTACACCGGGGAGCTGTTTTTT
CDR3aa: CASSPDYTGELFF

d_gene: .
j_gene: TRBJ2-1
v_gene: TRBV11-2
len: 17
abundance: .
CDR3nt: TGTGCCAGCAGCCGTGCATCGTGGGGCCAGGGAAACAATGAGCAGTTCTTC
CDR3aa: CASSRASWGQGNNEQFF

d_gene: .
j_gene: TRBJ1-5
v_gene: TRBV3-1/TRBV3-2
len: 14
abundance: .
CDR3nt: TGTGCCAGCAGCCAAGATTCCGCCAATCAGCCCCAGCATTTT
CDR3aa: CASSQDSANQPQHF

d_gene: .
j_gene: TRBJ1-5
v_gene: TRBV18
len: 14
abundance: .
CDR3nt: TGTGCCAGCTCACCGGGGGACGGGGATCAGCCCCAGCATTTT
CDR3aa: CASSPGDGDQPQHF